This entry lists 27 T cell receptor beta chains sequenced from one sample in a study of T cell repertoires in cytomegalovirus infection. MiXCR, run by TCRdb on the reads, gives a single entry per CDR3 protein. The data show some 480,000 distinct CDR3 sequences, more than 30% seen once. No antigen has been assigned to these receptors. The sequences come from cultured PBMCs, collected from culture after CMV antigen stimulation. The receptors were gathered from a human donor in good health (CMV status not recorded). Some clones in this sample may be carry-over from other donors' samples.

This clonotype was recorded at least ten times. The genes are TRBV7-2 and TRBJ1-3; perhaps TRBD1 as D (6 bases). Trimming cost V 8 bases and J 2 bases, with 16 bases left between them. This CDR3 contains 15 residues. The germline gives CDR1 SGHTA, CDR2 FQGNSA. The CDR3 DNA reads as TGTGCCAGCGGGTTGGGGGCCTCAGCTGGAAACACCATATATTTT. This sequence encodes CASGLGASAGNTIYF.

This clonotype has more than one count but fewer than ten. The chain uses TRBV19 and TRBJ1-4; D remains unclear. CDR1 is LNHDA, CDR2 SQIVND, per germline (reference sequence). V lost 3 bases to trimming and J lost 8 bases, with 16 bases between them. There are 15 residues in the CDR3. CDR3 sequence (DNA): TGTGCCAGTAGTATGGGGTCAACTAGAGGGGAAAAACTGTTTTTT. Protein product: CASSMGSTRGEKLFF.

The chain combines TRBV6-5 with TRBJ1-1; a possible D gene is TRBD1 (5 bases). The CDR3 spans 13 residues. V was shortened by 8 bases and J by 6 bases, with 16 bases between the two germline ends. Germline lookup yields CDR1 MNHEY and CDR2 SVGAGI. CDR3 coding DNA: TGTGCCAGCCATCAGGGAATCGCCTCTGAAGCTTTCTTT. Its translation is CASHQGIASEAFF.

V gene TRBV5-5 combines with J gene TRBJ2-7; D not resolved. V lost 3 bases and J lost 6, with 19 bases in between. Germline CDR1 reads SGHKS; CDR2 reads YYEKEE (reference sequence). The CDR3 spans 15 residues. This CDR3 is CASSSVYPPPTEQYV. The CDR3 region has the DNA TGTGCCAGCAGCTCTGTCTACCCACCGCCCACCGAGCAGTACGTC.

This clonotype has ten or more counts. The chain carries TRBV29-1 and TRBJ1-1; TRBD1 might be the D (5 bases). Trimming removed 6 bases from V and 0 bases from J, with 11 bases in between. CDR1 is SQVTM, CDR2 ANQGSEA, per germline. This CDR3 is 13 amino acids long. The DNA of the CDR3 is TGCAGCGTAGGGGAATGGATGAACACTGAAGCTTTCTTT. Its translation is CSVGEWMNTEAFF.

This clonotype was found once. J is TRBJ1-5 and V is TRBV20-1; D is possibly TRBD1 (5 bases). Trimming removed 0 bases at V and 6 bases at J, with 24 bases between. The CDR3 runs 18 residues. Germline V gene sequence: CDR1 DFQATT, CDR2 SNEGSKA (reference sequence). As DNA, the CDR3 is TGCAGTGCTAGAGATGGGGGAGGGTCTGGTTTTTTCCGTCAGCCCCAGCATTTT. It is translated as CSARDGGGSGFFRQPQHF.

This clonotype occurred a few times. The rearrangement joins TRBV7-2 to TRBJ2-1; 12 bases map to TRBD2. CDR1 and CDR2 from the germline V gene are SGHTA and FQGNSA. The CDR3 is 17 residues long. Trimming cost V 5 bases and J 10 bases; bases outside gene matches: 15. This chain's CDR3 is CASSPETGLAGFSEQFF. Written as DNA, the CDR3 is TGTGCCAGCAGCCCGGAAACGGGACTAGCGGGCTTTAGCGAGCAGTTCTTC.

This clonotype has ten or more counts. This chain connects TRBV7-9 to TRBJ2-1; TRBD2 agrees at 8 bases. The germline CDR1 and CDR2 sequences are SEHNR and FQNEAQ (reference sequence). The CDR3 length is 16 residues. With V trimmed by 5 bases and J by 5 bases, 11 bases remained unmatched. This CDR3 reads CASSLMGLGPHNEQFF. CDR3 DNA: TGTGCCAGCAGCCTAATGGGACTAGGCCCCCACAATGAGCAGTTCTTC.

This clonotype has more than one count but fewer than ten. The chain combines TRBV6-6 with TRBJ1-1; no firm D call. CDR1 and CDR2 from the germline V gene are MNHNY and SVGAGI (reference sequence). With 2 bases removed from V and 0 bases from J, the gap between germline ends came to 10 bases. CDR3 length: 15 amino acids. As DNA, the CDR3 is TGTGCCAGCAGTTACAACCGTCGGCTGAACACTGAAGCTTTCTTT. Translated, it gives CASSYNRRLNTEAFF.

The chain has TRBV19 and TRBJ2-1; 14 bases line up with TRBD2. CDR1 LNHDA and CDR2 SQIVND come from the germline V gene (reference sequence). The J segment lost 3 bases and the V segment lost 3 bases, leaving 7 bases of the junction unmatched. The CDR3 loop spans 18 amino acids. This CDR3 reads CASSIRLAGGGGYNEQFF. The CDR3 nucleotides are TGTGCCAGTAGTATCCGACTAGCGGGAGGGGGGGGCTACAATGAGCAGTTCTTC.

This clonotype showed up just a few times. V and J are TRBV7-2 and TRBJ2-1; TRBD2 aligns across 10 bases. This CDR3 contains 15 residues. The ends lost 2 bases at V and 7 bases at J; junction bases unmatched: 5. The germline V gene has CDR1 SGHTA and CDR2 FQGNSA. As DNA, the CDR3 is TGTGCCAGCAGCTTATGGACTAGCGGAATAAATGAGCAGTTCTTC. It yields the protein CASSLWTSGINEQFF.

The chain uses TRBV7-8 and TRBJ2-1; D tentatively fits TRBD1 or TRBD2 (5 bases each). Per germline, CDR1 SGHVS and CDR2 FQNEAQ. The CDR3 has 12 amino acids. Trimming removed 6 bases from V and 12 bases from J, with 15 bases in between. CDR3 nucleotide sequence: TGTGCCAGCAGACTGGGGGAGCAGGGGCAGTTCTTC. Translating it yields CASRLGEQGQFF.

This rearrangement joins TRBV19 to TRBJ2-2; maybe TRBD1 (5 bases). Germline-derived CDR1 and CDR2 are LNHDA and SQIVND (reference sequence). V lost 0 bases, J lost 6 bases, and 5 bases lay in between. The CDR3 runs 13 residues. For the CDR3, the DNA is TGTGCCAGTAGTATAGAAGGGGCCGGGGAGCTGTTTTTT. It yields the protein CASSIEGAGELFF.

V gene TRBV28 combines with J gene TRBJ1-1; D is uncertain. This CDR3 region has 13 residues. Trimming shortened V by 6 bases and J by 10 bases, and 18 bases separated the two germline ends. Germline V lookup: CDR1 MDHEN, CDR2 SYDVKM. For the CDR3, the DNA is TGTGCCAGCAGCCCGGGTAGGGCAGGTGGAGCTTTCTTT. Its translation: CASSPGRAGGAFF.

This sequence joins TRBV28 and TRBJ2-7; possible D gene TRBD1, 6 bases. The CDR3 runs 15 residues. Germline assignment: CDR1 MDHEN and CDR2 SYDVKM. The V end was cut by 3 bases, the J end by 2 bases, with 14 bases between. In DNA form, the CDR3 reads TGTGCCAGCAGTTTTCAGGGACAAGCAGCCTACGAGCAGTACGTC. Its translation: CASSFQGQAAYEQYV.

This clonotype was counted between two and nine times. The gene calls are TRBV12-3 or TRBV12-4 and TRBJ2-3; 7 bases align to TRBD2. V lost 6 bases to trimming and J lost 15 bases; unmatched junction nucleotides: 12. This CDR3 contains 12 residues. The CDR3 sequence: CASSPQWREYYF. DNA of the CDR3: TGTGCCAGCAGCCCGCAGTGGCGGGAGTATTATTTT.

This clonotype came up once. The gene calls are TRBV7-3 and TRBJ1-5, with TRBD1 matching 7 bases. V gave up 5 bases and J gave up 6 bases; unmatched junction bases: 7. Germline lookup yields CDR1 SGHTA and CDR2 FQGTGA. The CDR3 covers 14 residues. CDR3 in amino acids: CASSTGQISQPQHF. The CDR3 DNA sequence: TGTGCCAGCAGCACGGGACAGATCAGTCAGCCCCAGCATTTT.

The J gene is TRBJ2-1, the V gene TRBV5-1, with 11 bases matching TRBD2. CDR3 size: 15 residues. CDR1 and CDR2 (germline): SGHRS, YFSETQ. After removal of 4 bases from V and 7 bases from J, the junction contained 7 bases not matched to a gene. The CDR3 DNA is TGCGCCAGCAGCAGGATAGCGGGAGGGCTTAATGAGCAGTTCTTC. This codes for CASSRIAGGLNEQFF.

This chain uses TRBV6-2 or TRBV6-3 with TRBJ2-3; possible D gene TRBD1, 6 bases. The V end was cut by 2 bases, the J end by 2 bases, with 8 bases between. The length of the CDR3 is 14 residues. The germline V gene encodes CDR1 MNHEY and CDR2 SVGEGT. This CDR3 reads CASSYRDNTDTQYF. For the CDR3, the DNA is TGTGCCAGCAGTTACCGGGACAACACAGATACGCAGTATTTT.

The rearrangement links TRBV6-1 to TRBJ2-3, with 10 positions matching TRBD1. With 1 base clipped from V and 2 bases from J, the junction kept 3 bases outside the gene matches. Germline lookup yields CDR1 MNHNS and CDR2 SASEGT. The CDR3 sequence is 16 residues long. The DNA of the CDR3 is TGTGCCAGCAGTGAAGGGACAGGGGGACACACAGATACGCAGTATTTT. Residues: CASSEGTGGHTDTQYF.

V and J are TRBV6-1 and TRBJ2-2; 8 bases are shared with TRBD2. Germline V gives CDR1 MNHNS, CDR2 SASEGT. The CDR3 covers 16 residues. Losses at the gene ends were 3 bases for V and 4 bases for J; bases not matched to a gene: 7. CDR3 nucleotides: TGTGCCAGCAGTGAGCAGACTAGCGCCTCCACCGGGGAGCTGTTTTTT. Translating it yields CASSEQTSASTGELFF.

This chain uses TRBV18 with TRBJ2-5; D not resolved. The CDR3 runs 15 residues. Trimming stripped 2 bases from V and 0 bases from J, with 10 bases between. Germline loops: CDR1 KGHSH, CDR2 LQKENI. CDR3 residues: CASSPRTVYQETQYF. The DNA for the CDR3 is TGTGCCAGCTCACCAAGAACAGTGTACCAAGAGACCCAGTACTTC. The variable domain in full, completed from reference TRBV18 and TRBJ2-5, reads NAGVMQNPRHLVRRRGQEARLRCSPMKGHSHVYWYRQLPEEGLKFMVYLQKENIIDESGMPKERFSAEFPKEGPSILRIQQVVRGDSAAYFCASSPRTVYQETQYFGPGTRLLVL.

DNA of the CDR3: TGTGCCAGCAGCTTGAGGGCTGGATACACTGAAGCTTTCTTT. Protein: CASSLRAGYTEAFF. The chain couples TRBV7-3 to TRBJ1-1; no firm D call. V lost 3 bases to trimming and J lost 3 bases, with 11 bases between them. The CDR3 spans 14 residues. The germline CDR1 and CDR2 sequences are SGHTA and FQGTGA.

The chain employs TRBV11-2 and TRBJ1-3, with 7 bases aligning to TRBD1. This CDR3 spans 16 amino acids. J was trimmed by 0 bases and V by 5 bases; bases with no gene match: 7. The germline gives CDR1 SGHAT, CDR2 FQNNGV. The DNA for the CDR3 is TGTGCCAGCAGCCTGAAAACAGGGGTCTCTGGAAACACCATATATTTT. Its protein product is CASSLKTGVSGNTIYF.

This clonotype occurred a few times. V and J are TRBV15 and TRBJ2-7, with 7 nucleotides matching TRBD1. J was trimmed by 3 bases and V by 0 bases; bases with no gene match: 5. Germline V lookup: CDR1 LNHNV, CDR2 YYDKDF (reference sequence). This CDR3 is built from 15 residues. CDR3 DNA sequence: TGTGCCACCAGCAGAGAGCTGGGACAGAGCTACGAGCAGTACTTC. Residues: CATSRELGQSYEQYF.

This clonotype was counted only a few times. The genes are TRBV7-2 and TRBJ2-7; D is possibly TRBD2 (6 bases). This CDR3 region has 14 residues. CDR1 and CDR2 (germline): SGHTA, FQGNSA. The V and J ends lost 1 base and 7 bases respectively, with 14 bases between them. The CDR3 region has the DNA TGTGCCAGCAGCTTAGTGTGGCGGGACGGGGAGCAGTACTTC. It is translated as CASSLVWRDGEQYF.

The chain has TRBV11-2 and TRBJ1-3; D call uncertain. Germline V gene sequence: CDR1 SGHAT, CDR2 FQNNGV. The CDR3 consists of 14 residues. Trimming left V 5 bases short and J 4 bases short, with 12 bases between. This chain's CDR3 is CASSPRLEGNTIYF. CDR3 nucleotide sequence: TGTGCCAGCAGCCCTAGACTCGAGGGAAACACCATATATTTT.